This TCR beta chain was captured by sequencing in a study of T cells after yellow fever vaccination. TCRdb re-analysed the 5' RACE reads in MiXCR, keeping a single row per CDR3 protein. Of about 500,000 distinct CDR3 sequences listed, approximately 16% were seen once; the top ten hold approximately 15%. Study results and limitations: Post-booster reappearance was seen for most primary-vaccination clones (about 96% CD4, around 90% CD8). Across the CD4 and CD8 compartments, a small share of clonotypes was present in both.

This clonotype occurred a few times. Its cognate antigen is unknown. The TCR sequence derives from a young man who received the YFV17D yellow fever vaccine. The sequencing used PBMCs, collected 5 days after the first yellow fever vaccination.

CDR3 in DNA: TGTGCCAGCAGCCAAGGAACAGCTGGCTACACCTTC. Translation: CASSQGTAGYTF. J is TRBJ1-2 and V is TRBV3-1; D is ambiguous. There are 12 residues in the CDR3. Per germline, CDR1 LGHDT and CDR2 YNNKEL (reference sequence). The germline V and J ends were trimmed by 1 base and 7 bases, with 7 bases remaining between them.